Listed below are T cell receptor beta chains from one sample, sequenced in a study of blood T cell repertoires in COVID-19. TCRdb keeps only in-frame clones here, not all; method: immunoSEQ multiplex PCR. The sample yields around 97,000 clones, around nine tenths seen once. Sequencing used peripheral blood. The receptors shown here come from a human donor in a cohort sampled during active COVID-19. The CDR3 runs from the conserved cysteine through the conserved F or W.

J gene: TRBJ2-3
V gene: TRBV5-8
CDR3 protein: CASSRYRGASTDTQYF

J gene: TRBJ2-3
V gene: TRBV5-4
CDR3 protein: CASSPSGGAGDTQYF

J gene: TRBJ2-1
V gene: TRBV5-4
CDR3 protein: CASSLWFRGKSYNEQFF

J gene: TRBJ2-1
V gene: TRBV30
CDR3 protein: CAWTGLAVNYNEQFF

J gene: TRBJ2-2
V gene: TRBV19
CDR3 protein: CASSVAGGVTGELFF

J gene: TRBJ1-2
V gene: TRBV27
CDR3 protein: CASSFLDRGQGYTF

J gene: TRBJ2-7
V gene: TRBV19
CDR3 protein: CASSPRAESSYEQYF

J gene: TRBJ2-5
V gene: TRBV3-1/TRBV3-2
CDR3 protein: CASSQVWGRTPETQYF

J gene: TRBJ1-1
V gene: TRBV7-9
CDR3 protein: CASRQYTGEAFF

J gene: TRBJ1-6
V gene: TRBV5-1
CDR3 protein: CASSPGTALLDSPLHF

J gene: TRBJ2-5
V gene: TRBV21-1
CDR3 protein: CASRETSGTGFQETQYF

J gene: TRBJ2-1
V gene: TRBV6-6
CDR3 protein: CASSSGVEQFF